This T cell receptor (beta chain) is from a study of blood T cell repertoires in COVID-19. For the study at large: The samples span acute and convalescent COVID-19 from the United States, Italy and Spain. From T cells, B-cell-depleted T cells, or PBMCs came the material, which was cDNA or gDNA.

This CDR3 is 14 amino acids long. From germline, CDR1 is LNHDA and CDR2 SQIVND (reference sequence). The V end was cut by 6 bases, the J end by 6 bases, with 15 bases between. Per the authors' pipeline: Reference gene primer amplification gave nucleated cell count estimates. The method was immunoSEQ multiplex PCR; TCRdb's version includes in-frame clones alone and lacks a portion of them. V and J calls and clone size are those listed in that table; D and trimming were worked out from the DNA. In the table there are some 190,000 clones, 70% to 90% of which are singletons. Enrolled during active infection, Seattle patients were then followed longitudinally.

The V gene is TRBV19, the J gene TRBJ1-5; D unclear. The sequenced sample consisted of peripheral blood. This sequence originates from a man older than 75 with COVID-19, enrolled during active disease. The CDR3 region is CASSPISSGQPQHF. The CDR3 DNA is TGTGCCAGTAGCCCCATCAGCAGCGGTCAGCCCCAGCATTTT.